A single sample gave rise to the 12 T cell receptor beta chains below, sequenced in a study of technical replicates of blood from four donors. Some clones are missing from TCRdb's copy, which holds only in-frame ones; the method was immunoSEQ multiplex PCR. This sample has fewer than 12,000 clones, with about 95% found just once. The specimen sequenced was PBMCs. These receptors all stem from a human donor in good health.

V gene TRBV4-1 combines with J gene TRBJ2-1; D unresolved. This CDR3 has 17 residues. Germline CDR1 is MGHRA and CDR2 is YSYEKL. The V gene lost 0 bases and the J gene lost 2 bases, with 14 bases spanning the gap. CDR3 in amino acids: CASSQDPRSVTYNEQFF. The CDR3 coding sequence is TGCGCCAGCAGCCAAGACCCCAGGTCAGTGACCTACAATGAGCAGTTCTTC.

V and J are TRBV10-2 and TRBJ2-3; the match to TRBD2 covers 7 bases. V was clipped by 8 bases and J by 6 bases; unmatched bases: 11. CDR1 WSHSY and CDR2 SAAADI come from the germline V gene. The CDR3 loop spans 14 amino acids. CDR3 sequence (DNA): TGCGCCAGCTGGGAGGGGCAGGCTTACGATACGCAGTATTTT. This encodes CASWEGQAYDTQYF.

J is TRBJ2-1 and V is TRBV27; the D gene is possibly TRBD1 (6 bases). Between the trimmed V and J ends, which lost 5 bases and 10 bases, there was a span of 15 bases. Germline CDR1 and CDR2: MNHEY and SMNVEV (reference sequence). The CDR3 runs 13 residues. CDR3 region: CASSLPGGFEQFF. The CDR3 DNA reads as TGTGCCAGCAGTCTTCCTGGGGGCTTCGAGCAGTTCTTC.

The sample holds one count of this clone. The junction departs from the called germline gene at one end, perhaps through a read error. The gene calls are TRBV29-1 and TRBJ1-2; TRBD1 matches 7 bases. Per germline, CDR1 SQVTM and CDR2 ANQGSEA. CDR3 length: 12 residues. CDR3 in DNA: TGCAGCGTTGAAACGTTCCCAACGGGACAGAACTTC. It encodes CSVETFPTGQNF.

The rearrangement joins TRBV30 to TRBJ1-1, with D possibly TRBD1 on 6 matching bases. Trimming took 0 bases from V and 1 from J, leaving 12 bases between them. The CDR3 extends over 15 amino acids. Germline V gene lookup returns CDR1 GTSNPN and CDR2 SVGIG (reference sequence). CDR3 nucleotide sequence: TGTGCCTGGAGTGTACTCGGGACACCGAACACTGAAGCTTTCTTT. Residues: CAWSVLGTPNTEAFF. The full variable domain, with the rest looked up from reference TRBV30 and TRBJ1-1, is SQTIHQWPATLVQPVGSPLSLECTVEGTSNPNLYWYRQAAGRGLQLLFYSVGIGQISSEVPQNLSASRPQDRQFILSSKKLLLSDSGFYLCAWSVLGTPNTEAFFGQGTRLTVV.

The chain has TRBV27 and TRBJ2-7; 9 bases match TRBD2. The V segment lost 2 bases and the J segment 0 bases; nucleotides outside the gene matches: 8. Germline CDR1 is MNHEY and CDR2 is SMNVEV (reference sequence). The CDR3 runs to 17 residues. CDR3 nucleotides: TGTGCCAGCAGTTTACTGGTGGCGGGAGGGTTCTCCTACGAGCAGTACTTC. Protein sequence: CASSLLVAGGFSYEQYF.

CDR3 nucleotides: TGTGCCAGCAGCTTTGGTTTAGCGGGAGCCCCCACAGATACGCAGTATTTT. Translation: CASSFGLAGAPTDTQYF. The J gene is TRBJ2-3, the V gene TRBV5-4; 9 bases match TRBD2. Germline values: CDR1 SGHNT, CDR2 YYREEE (reference sequence). Trimming cost V 2 bases and J 2 bases; bases outside gene matches: 9. This CDR3 spans 17 amino acids.

The V gene is TRBV27, the J gene TRBJ1-1, with TRBD1 as a possible D gene (5 bases). V lost 3 bases to trimming and J lost 4 bases, with 12 bases between them. Germline CDR1 is MNHEY and CDR2 is SMNVEV (reference sequence). CDR3 length equals 14 residues. The CDR3 is CASSFRERGTEAFF. CDR3 sequence (DNA): TGTGCCAGCAGTTTTAGGGAAAGGGGCACTGAAGCTTTCTTT.

The J gene is TRBJ2-2, the V gene TRBV6-4; D is possibly TRBD2 (7 bases). The CDR3 has 14 residues. V was shortened by 8 bases and J by 3 bases, with 13 bases between the two germline ends. The germline V gene has CDR1 MRHNA and CDR2 SNTAGT. Here the CDR3 reads CASREGGDTGELFF. The CDR3 bases are TGTGCCAGCCGCGAGGGGGGGGACACCGGGGAGCTGTTTTTT.

The sample holds one count of this clone. This sequence joins TRBV28 and TRBJ2-1; D is perhaps TRBD1 (6 bases). CDR1 is MDHEN and CDR2 is SYDVKM in the germline V gene. The length of the CDR3 is 15 residues. V was cut by 4 bases and J by 4 bases, with 14 bases left in between. The chain's CDR3 is CASSYSRGSYNEQFF. The DNA for the CDR3 is TGTGCCAGCAGTTACTCCAGGGGCTCGTACAATGAGCAGTTCTTC.

The chain joins TRBV5-1 to TRBJ1-3; a weak D match, TRBD1 (5 bases). The V gene lost 5 bases and the J gene lost 0 bases, with 9 bases spanning the gap. Germline CDR1 is SGHRS and CDR2 is YFSETQ. The CDR3 is 14 amino acids. This CDR3 is CASSFQGSGNTIYF. In DNA form, the CDR3 reads TGCGCCAGCAGTTTCCAGGGCTCTGGAAACACCATATATTTT.

V gene TRBV7-9 combines with J gene TRBJ1-2, with 8 positions matching TRBD1. V lost 5 bases and J lost 0; bases outside the gene matches: 8. Germline V lookup: CDR1 SEHNR, CDR2 FQNEAQ (reference sequence). This CDR3 is 16 amino acids long. The CDR3 protein is CASSPWDRPTNYGYTF. The CDR3, as DNA: TGTGCCAGCAGCCCCTGGGACAGGCCAACTAACTATGGCTACACCTTC.